This TCR beta chain was documented in a study of T cell responses to AZD1222 COVID-19 vaccine. Overall study findings and caveats: Donors, mostly white British, included more females; clonal diversity was possibly underestimated. There were repertoire samples only from the period after the peak T cell response. Spike was spanned by vaccine-associated CD4 TCRs, with dominance at 160-218 and 743-854.

The V gene lost 4 bases and the J gene lost 7 bases, with 13 bases spanning the gap. Germline CDR1 SGHTA, CDR2 FQGTGA. This CDR3 spans 14 amino acids. On this clone: Its target is not known.

The method was immunoSEQ multiplex PCR; TCRdb's version includes in-frame clones alone and lacks a portion of them. The table includes some 92,000 clones, about 90% detected once. V gene TRBV7-3 combines with J gene TRBJ2-2; possibly TRBD1 for D (6 bases). The receptor's source is an adult in good health. Sequencing used peripheral blood, obtained on day 0 of AZD1222 vaccination. The DNA for the CDR3 is TGTGCCAGCAGCTCCTCAGGGGCGGTCGGGGAGCTGTTTTTT. This sequence encodes CASSSSGAVGELFF.